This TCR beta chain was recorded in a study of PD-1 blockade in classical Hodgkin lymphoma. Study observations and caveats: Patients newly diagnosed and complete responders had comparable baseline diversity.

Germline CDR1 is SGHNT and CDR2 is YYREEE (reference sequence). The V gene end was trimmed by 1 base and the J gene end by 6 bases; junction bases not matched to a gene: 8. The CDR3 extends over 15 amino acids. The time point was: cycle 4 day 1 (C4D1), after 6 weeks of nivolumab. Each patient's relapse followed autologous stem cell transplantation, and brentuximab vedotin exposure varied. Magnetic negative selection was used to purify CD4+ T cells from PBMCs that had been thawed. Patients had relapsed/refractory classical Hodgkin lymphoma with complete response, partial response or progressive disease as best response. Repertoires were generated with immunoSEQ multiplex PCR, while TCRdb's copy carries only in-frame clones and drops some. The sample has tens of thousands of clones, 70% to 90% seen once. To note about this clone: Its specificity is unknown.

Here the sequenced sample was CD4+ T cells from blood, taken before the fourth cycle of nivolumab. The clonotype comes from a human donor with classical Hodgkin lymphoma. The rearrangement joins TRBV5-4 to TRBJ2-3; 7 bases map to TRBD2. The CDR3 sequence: CASSLSGGSFDTQYF. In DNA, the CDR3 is TGTGCCAGCAGCTTGTCGGGCGGGAGTTTCGATACGCAGTATTTT.